These T cell receptor beta chains were read from a single sample in a study of blood T cells in healthy people across ages. MiXCR, applied by TCRdb to the 5' RACE reads, yields one record per CDR3 protein. The data contain about 1.8 million distinct CDR3 sequences, approximately 50% of them singletons. The specimen sequenced was blood. All receptors derive from a woman aged 40 to 50 in good health. Each CDR3 is given with its conserved first and last residue. Each record gives: D gene, V gene, clone size, J gene, CDR3 protein, CDR3 DNA. D genes are given only for firm matches. For some rows the clone size is stated as once, few or many, or as a class when expanded; others skip it.

TRBD1,TRBV10-3,NA,TRBJ2-1,CAIRDSLDNEQFF,TGTGCCATCCGGGACAGCCTAGACAATGAGCAGTTCTTC
NA,TRBV11-1,NA,TRBJ1-2,CAGSLAGSLGYTF,TGTGCCGGCAGCTTAGCAGGATCCCTTGGCTACACCTTC
TRBD2,TRBV7-2,few,TRBJ2-7,CASSLGGGSNYEQYF,TGTGCCAGCAGCTTAGGGGGGGGTTCCAACTACGAGCAGTACTTC
NA,TRBV9,NA,TRBJ1-5,CASSVGGLSNQPQHF,TGTGCCAGCAGCGTAGGAGGCCTTAGCAATCAGCCCCAGCATTTT
NA,TRBV12-5,few,TRBJ2-5,CASDREDQYF,TGTGCTAGTGATAGGGAGGATCAGTACTTC
NA,TRBV12-3/TRBV12-4,few,TRBJ2-1,CASSLGHPNYYNEQFF,TGTGCCAGCAGCTTAGGCCACCCCAACTACTACAATGAGCAGTTCTTC
NA,TRBV6-5,NA,TRBJ2-5,CASTSTARKGDQYF,TGTGCCAGCACCTCTACCGCGCGGAAGGGGGACCAGTACTTC
NA,TRBV7-2,NA,TRBJ2-3,CASSQPNSPGFRTQYF,TGTGCCAGCAGCCAACCAAATAGCCCAGGGTTTCGTACGCAGTATTTT
TRBD2,TRBV12-3/TRBV12-4,few,TRBJ2-1,CASSQGLAGSFEQFF,TGTGCCAGCAGTCAGGGACTAGCGGGGTCCTTTGAGCAGTTCTTC
NA,TRBV7-2,NA,TRBJ2-5,CASSLNGIQETQYF,TGTGCCAGCAGCCTAAACGGGATCCAGGAGACCCAGTACTTC